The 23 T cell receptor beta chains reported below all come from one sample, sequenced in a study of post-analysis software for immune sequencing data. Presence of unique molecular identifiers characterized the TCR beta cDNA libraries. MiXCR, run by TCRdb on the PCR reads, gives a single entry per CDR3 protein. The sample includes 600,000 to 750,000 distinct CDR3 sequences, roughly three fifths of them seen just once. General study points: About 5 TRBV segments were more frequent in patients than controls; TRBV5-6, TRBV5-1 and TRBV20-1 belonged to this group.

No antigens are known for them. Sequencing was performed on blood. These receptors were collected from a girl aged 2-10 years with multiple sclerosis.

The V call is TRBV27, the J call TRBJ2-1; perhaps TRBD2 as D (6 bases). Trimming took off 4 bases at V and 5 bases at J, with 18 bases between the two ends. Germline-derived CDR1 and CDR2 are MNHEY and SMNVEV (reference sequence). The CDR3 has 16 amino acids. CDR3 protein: CASSWARVAADNEQFF. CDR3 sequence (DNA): TGTGCCAGCAGTTGGGCTCGAGTAGCGGCCGACAATGAGCAGTTCTTC.

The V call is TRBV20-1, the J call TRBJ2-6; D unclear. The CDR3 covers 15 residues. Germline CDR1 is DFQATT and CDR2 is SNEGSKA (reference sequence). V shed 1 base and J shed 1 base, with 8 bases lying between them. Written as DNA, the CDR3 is TGCAGTGCTAGAGGTGTTGCATCTGGGGCCAACGTCCTGACTTTC. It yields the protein CSARGVASGANVLTF.

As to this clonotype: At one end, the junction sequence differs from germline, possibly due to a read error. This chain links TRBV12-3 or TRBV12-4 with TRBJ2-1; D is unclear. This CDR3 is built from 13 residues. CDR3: CASADPLYSEQFF. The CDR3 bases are TGTGCCAGCGCGGACCCCCTCTACAGTGAGCAGTTCTTC.

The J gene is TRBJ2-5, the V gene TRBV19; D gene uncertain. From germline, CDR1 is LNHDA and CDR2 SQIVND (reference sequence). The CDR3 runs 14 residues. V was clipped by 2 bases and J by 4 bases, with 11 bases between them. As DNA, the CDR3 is TGTGCCAGTAGTATAATCTCCGGAAGAGAGACCCAGTACTTC. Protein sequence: CASSIISGRETQYF.

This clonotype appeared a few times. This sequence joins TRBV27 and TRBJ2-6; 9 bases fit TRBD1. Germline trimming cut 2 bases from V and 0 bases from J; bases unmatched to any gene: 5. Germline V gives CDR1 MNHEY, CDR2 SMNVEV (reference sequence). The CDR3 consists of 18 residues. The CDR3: CASSLAGQGISGANVLTF. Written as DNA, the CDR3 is TGTGCCAGCAGTTTAGCTGGACAGGGGATCTCTGGGGCCAACGTCCTGACTTTC.

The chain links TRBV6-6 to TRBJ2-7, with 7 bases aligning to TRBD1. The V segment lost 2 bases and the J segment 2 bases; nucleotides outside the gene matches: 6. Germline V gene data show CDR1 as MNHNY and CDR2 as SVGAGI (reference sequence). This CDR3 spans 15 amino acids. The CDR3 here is CASSYGDSGTYEQYF. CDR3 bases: TGTGCCAGCAGTTACGGGGACAGTGGCACCTACGAGCAGTACTTC.

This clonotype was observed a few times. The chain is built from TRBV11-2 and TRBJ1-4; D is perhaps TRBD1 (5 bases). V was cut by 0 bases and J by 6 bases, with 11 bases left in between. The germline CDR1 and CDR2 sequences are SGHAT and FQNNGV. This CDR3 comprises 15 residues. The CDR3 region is CASSLEGRDYEKLFF. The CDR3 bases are TGTGCCAGCAGCTTAGAGGGCAGGGATTATGAAAAACTGTTTTTT.

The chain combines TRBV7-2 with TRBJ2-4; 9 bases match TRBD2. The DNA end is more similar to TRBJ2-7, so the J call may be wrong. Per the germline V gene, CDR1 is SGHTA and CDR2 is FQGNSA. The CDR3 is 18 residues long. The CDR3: CASSRYPRTSAKGSEQYF. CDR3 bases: TGTGCCAGCAGCCGATACCCTAGGACTAGCGCCAAGGGGTCCGAGCAGTACTTC.

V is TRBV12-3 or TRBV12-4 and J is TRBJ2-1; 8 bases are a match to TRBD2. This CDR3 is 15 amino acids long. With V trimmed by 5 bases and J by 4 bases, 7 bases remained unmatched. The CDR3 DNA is TGTGCCAGCAGTACCCGCGGGGGGACTTACAATGAGCAGTTCTTC. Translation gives CASSTRGGTYNEQFF.

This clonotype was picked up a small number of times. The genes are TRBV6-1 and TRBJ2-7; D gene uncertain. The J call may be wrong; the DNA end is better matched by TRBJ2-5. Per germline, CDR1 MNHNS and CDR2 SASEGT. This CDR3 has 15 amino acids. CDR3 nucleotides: TGTGCCAGCAGTGAGATCAAGGGCCTCTCCGAGACCCAGTACTTC. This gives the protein CASSEIKGLSETQYF.

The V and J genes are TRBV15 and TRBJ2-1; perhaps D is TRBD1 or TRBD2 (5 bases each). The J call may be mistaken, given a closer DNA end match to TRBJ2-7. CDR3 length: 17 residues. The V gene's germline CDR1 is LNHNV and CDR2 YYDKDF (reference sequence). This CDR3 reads CATSRDGASGAYNEQYF. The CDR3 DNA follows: TGTGCCACCAGCAGAGATGGGGCGAGCGGAGCTTACAATGAGCAGTACTTC.

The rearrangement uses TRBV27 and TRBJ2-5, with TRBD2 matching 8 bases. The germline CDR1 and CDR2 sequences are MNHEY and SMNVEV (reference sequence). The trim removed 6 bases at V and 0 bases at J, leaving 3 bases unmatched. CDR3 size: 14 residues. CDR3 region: CASRLAVHQETQYF. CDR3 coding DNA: TGTGCCAGCAGACTAGCGGTTCACCAAGAGACCCAGTACTTC.

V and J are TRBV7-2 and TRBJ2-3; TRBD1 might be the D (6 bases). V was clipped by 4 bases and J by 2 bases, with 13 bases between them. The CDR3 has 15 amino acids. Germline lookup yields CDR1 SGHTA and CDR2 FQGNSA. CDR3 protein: CASSSRQGFTDTQYF. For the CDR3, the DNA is TGTGCCAGCAGCTCCCGGCAGGGGTTCACAGATACGCAGTATTTT.

CDR3 in amino acids: CASSMAGRETQYF. The CDR3 DNA reads as TGTGCCAGTAGTATGGCGGGGAGAGAGACCCAGTACTTC. The chain has TRBV19 and TRBJ2-5, with D perhaps matching TRBD2 (6 bases). Germline V gene sequence: CDR1 LNHDA, CDR2 SQIVND (reference sequence). The V gene lost 3 bases and the J gene lost 4 bases, with 9 bases spanning the gap. The CDR3 totals 13 residues.

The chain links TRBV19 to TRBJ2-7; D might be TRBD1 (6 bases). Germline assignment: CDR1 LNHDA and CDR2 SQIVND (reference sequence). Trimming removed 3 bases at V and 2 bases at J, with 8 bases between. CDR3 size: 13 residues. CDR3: CASSIRDTYEQYF. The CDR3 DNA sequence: TGTGCCAGTAGTATCCGGGACACCTACGAGCAGTACTTC.

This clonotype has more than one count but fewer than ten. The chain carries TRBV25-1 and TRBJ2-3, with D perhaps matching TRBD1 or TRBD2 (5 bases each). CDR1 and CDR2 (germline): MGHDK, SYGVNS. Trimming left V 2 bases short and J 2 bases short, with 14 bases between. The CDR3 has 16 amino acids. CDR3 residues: CASSEVGVRYTDTQYF. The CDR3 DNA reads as TGTGCCAGCAGTGAAGTGGGGGTCCGGTACACAGATACGCAGTATTTT. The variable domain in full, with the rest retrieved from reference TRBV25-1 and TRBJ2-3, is EADIYQTPRYLVIGTGKKITLECSQTMGHDKMYWYQQDPGMELHLIHYSYGVNSTEKGDLSSESTVSRIRTEHFPLTLESARPSHTSQYLCASSEVGVRYTDTQYFGPGTRLTVL.

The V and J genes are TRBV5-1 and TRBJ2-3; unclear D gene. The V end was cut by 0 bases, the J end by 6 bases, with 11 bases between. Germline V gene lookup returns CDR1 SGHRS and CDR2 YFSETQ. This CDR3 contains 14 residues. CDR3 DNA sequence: TGCGCCAGCAGCTTGGATCCCGGGCCGGATACGCAGTATTTT. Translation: CASSLDPGPDTQYF.

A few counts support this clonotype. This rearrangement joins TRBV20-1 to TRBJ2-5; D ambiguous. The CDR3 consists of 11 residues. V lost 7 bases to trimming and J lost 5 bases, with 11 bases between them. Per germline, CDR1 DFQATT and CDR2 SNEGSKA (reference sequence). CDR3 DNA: TGCAGTGGCCAAGAAAGGGAGACCCAGTACTTC. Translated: CSGQERETQYF.

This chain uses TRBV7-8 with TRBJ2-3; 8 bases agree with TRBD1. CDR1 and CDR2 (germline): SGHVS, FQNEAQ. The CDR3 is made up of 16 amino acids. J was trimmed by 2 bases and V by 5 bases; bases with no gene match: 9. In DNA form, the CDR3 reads TGTGCCAGCAGCCCCTCGGGACAGGTGCCCACAGATACGCAGTATTTT. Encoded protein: CASSPSGQVPTDTQYF.

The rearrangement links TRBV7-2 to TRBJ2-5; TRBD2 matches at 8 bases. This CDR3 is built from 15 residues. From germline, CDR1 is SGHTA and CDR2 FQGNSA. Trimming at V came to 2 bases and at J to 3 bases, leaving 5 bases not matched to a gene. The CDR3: CASSLSSGEKETQYF. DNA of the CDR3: TGTGCCAGCAGCTTAAGTAGCGGGGAAAAAGAGACCCAGTACTTC.

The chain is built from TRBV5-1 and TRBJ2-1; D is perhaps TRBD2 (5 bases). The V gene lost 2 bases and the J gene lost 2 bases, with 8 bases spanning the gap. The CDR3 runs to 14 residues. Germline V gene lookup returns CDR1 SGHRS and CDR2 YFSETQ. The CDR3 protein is CASSLRTPYNEQFF. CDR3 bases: TGCGCCAGCAGCTTACGGACTCCCTACAATGAGCAGTTCTTC.

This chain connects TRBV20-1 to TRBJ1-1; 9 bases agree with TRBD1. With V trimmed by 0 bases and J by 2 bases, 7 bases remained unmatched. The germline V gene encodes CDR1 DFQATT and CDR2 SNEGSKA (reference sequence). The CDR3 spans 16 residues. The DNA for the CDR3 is TGCAGTGCTAGAGACGTACAGGGGGCAAGTAACACTGAAGCTTTCTTT. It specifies CSARDVQGASNTEAFF.

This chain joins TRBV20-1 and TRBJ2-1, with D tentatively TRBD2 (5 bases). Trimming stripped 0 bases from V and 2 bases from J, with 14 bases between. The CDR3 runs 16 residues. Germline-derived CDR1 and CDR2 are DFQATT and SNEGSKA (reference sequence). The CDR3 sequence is CSARDQDGNAYNEQFF. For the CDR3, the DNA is TGCAGTGCTAGAGATCAGGACGGGAACGCCTACAATGAGCAGTTCTTC.